This TCR beta chain comes out of a study of blood T cell repertoires in COVID-19. Sequenced by immunoSEQ multiplex PCR; TCRdb stores in-frame clones only, minus some. The sample includes under 200,000 clones, around 80% of them seen just once. This CDR3 comprises 14 residues. The V gene lost 8 bases and the J gene lost 7 bases, with 17 bases spanning the gap. CDR1 and CDR2 (germline): SNHLY, FYNNEI. This clonotype originated in a man aged 65 to 79 with active or convalescent COVID-19. The chain couples TRBV2 to TRBJ2-2, with a weak D call TRBD2 (7 bases). Sequencing was done on a sample of peripheral blood. This chain's CDR3 is CASGGTGGSGELFF. CDR3 in DNA: TGTGCCAGCGGAGGGACGGGGGGCAGCGGGGAGCTGTTTTTT. Complete variable domain (other parts from reference TRBV2 and TRBJ2-2): EPEVTQTPSHQVTQMGQEVILRCVPISNHLYFYWYRQILGQKVEFLVSFYNNEISEKSEIFDDQFSVERPDGSNFTLKIRSTKLEDSAMYFCASGGTGGSGELFFGEGSRLTVL.